One and the same sample provided the 26 T cell receptor beta chains below, sequenced in a study of T cells in Graves' hyperthyroidism and ophthalmopathy. The TCR beta CDR3 regions underwent amplification using RNA transcripts as the source. The TCR CDR3 was amplified in a first-round RT-PCR using the HTBI primer set. MiXCR was run by TCRdb on the multiplex PCR reads, yielding one entry per CDR3 protein. The sample has approximately 330,000 distinct CDR3 sequences, roughly an eighth seen once. The sample was blood. The source is a woman aged 40 to 49 with Graves' ophthalmopathy.

In this sample, this clonotype turned up many times. The chain combines TRBV10-1 with TRBJ1-1; D is unclear. V lost 3 bases and J lost 1, with 6 bases in between. This CDR3 spans 13 amino acids. Germline lookup yields CDR1 WNHNN and CDR2 SYGVQD (reference sequence). CDR3 sequence reads: CASSDGPNTEAFF. Here the CDR3 DNA reads TGCGCCAGCAGTGATGGCCCGAACACTGAAGCTTTCTTT.

This clonotype occurred many times. CDR3 sequence: CASSLAGTPNTEAFF. In nucleotides, the CDR3 is TGTGCCAGCAGTTTAGCCGGGACACCGAACACTGAAGCTTTCTTT. The chain is built from TRBV12-3 or TRBV12-4 and TRBJ1-1, with D possibly TRBD1 on 6 matching bases. The CDR3 sequence is 15 residues long. Deletions cut 0 bases from V and 1 base from J, with 9 bases between.

This clonotype appeared a few times. CDR3 protein: CASSFETGVGYTF. The CDR3 DNA follows: TGCGCCAGCAGTTTTGAGACAGGGGTTGGCTACACCTTC. The rearrangement joins TRBV5-1 to TRBJ1-2; 8 positions match TRBD1. The V segment lost 5 bases and the J segment 7 bases; nucleotides outside the gene matches: 7. This CDR3 region has 13 residues. The germline CDR1 and CDR2 sequences are SGHRS and YFSETQ.

There are many counts of this clonotype. The chain uses TRBV27 and TRBJ2-7; the match to TRBD2 covers 11 bases. The CDR3 spans 15 residues. Looked up from germline, CDR1 is MNHEY and CDR2 is SMNVEV (reference sequence). The trim removed 5 bases at V and 2 bases at J, leaving 5 bases unmatched. The CDR3 DNA is TGTGCCAGCAGTCTCCGACTAGCGGGAACCTACGAGCAGTACTTC. As protein: CASSLRLAGTYEQYF.

In this sample, this clonotype turned up many times. The chain recombines TRBV6-2 or TRBV6-3 with TRBJ2-1; perhaps TRBD2 as D (6 bases). This CDR3 comprises 18 residues. Germline V CDR1 and CDR2: MNHEY, SVGEGT. With 2 bases removed from V and 2 bases from J, the gap between germline ends came to 19 bases. DNA of the CDR3: TGTGCCAGCAGTTACCTATTAGCCCTAGCGACAACCTACAATGAGCAGTTCTTC. It specifies CASSYLLALATTYNEQFF.

The chain has TRBV20-1 and TRBJ2-7; D is unresolved. This CDR3 contains 13 residues. Trimming stripped 6 bases from V and 0 bases from J, with 12 bases between. The germline V gene encodes CDR1 DFQATT and CDR2 SNEGSKA (reference sequence). CDR3 sequence reads: CSANLRYSYEQYF. In DNA form, the CDR3 reads TGCAGTGCCAACCTGAGGTACTCCTACGAGCAGTACTTC.

V and J are TRBV18 and TRBJ2-6, with D unresolved. Germline V gene lookup returns CDR1 KGHSH and CDR2 LQKENI. The CDR3 is made up of 17 amino acids. V dropped 0 bases and J dropped 1 base, with 10 bases sitting between them. The CDR3 protein is CASSPPLWVSGANVLTF. The DNA of the CDR3 is TGTGCCAGCTCACCACCGTTATGGGTGTCTGGGGCCAACGTCCTGACTTTC.

In regard to this clonotype: An end of the junction does not agree with germline; a read error may underlie this. The CDR3 coding sequence is TGTGCCAGCAGTGCTGACAGGGGAAGGACCGGGGAGCTGTCTTTT. Protein product: CASSADRGRTGELSF. J is TRBJ2-2 and V is TRBV12-3 or TRBV12-4, with 8 bases identical to TRBD1. The CDR3 loop spans 15 amino acids.

This clonotype has at least ten counts. This rearrangement joins TRBV7-9 to TRBJ1-1; D gene ambiguous. V was shortened by 5 bases and J by 0 bases, with 7 bases between the two germline ends. Germline loops: CDR1 SEHNR, CDR2 FQNEAQ (reference sequence). The CDR3 consists of 13 residues. The CDR3 DNA reads as TGTGCCAGCAGCCCACAGTTGAACACTGAAGCTTTCTTT. Amino acids: CASSPQLNTEAFF.

This clonotype was found many times. V and J are TRBV27 and TRBJ2-7; the match to TRBD2 covers 13 bases. Germline V lookup: CDR1 MNHEY, CDR2 SMNVEV (reference sequence). J was trimmed by 2 bases and V by 5 bases; bases with no gene match: 3. CDR3 size: 15 residues. CDR3 sequence: CASSPGLAGAYEQYF. In DNA, the CDR3 is TGTGCCAGCAGTCCAGGACTAGCGGGAGCCTACGAGCAGTACTTC.

This clonotype appeared a few times. This chain links TRBV10-2 with TRBJ1-2, with TRBD1 identical over 7 bases. Germline V gene sequence: CDR1 WSHSY, CDR2 SAAADI. The CDR3 totals 14 residues. Trimming cost V 9 bases and J 2 bases; bases outside gene matches: 9. CDR3: CASRDSLSNYGYTF. CDR3 in DNA: TGCGCCAGTAGGGACAGTTTATCAAACTATGGCTACACCTTC.

This clonotype was found many times. The J gene is TRBJ1-2, the V gene TRBV20-1; 7 positions agree with TRBD1. CDR3 size: 14 residues. CDR1 and CDR2 (germline): DFQATT, SNEGSKA (reference sequence). V dropped 1 base and J dropped 2; count of bases not matched to a gene: 4. CDR3 residues: CSARGDRVNYGYTF. The DNA for the CDR3 is TGCAGTGCTAGAGGTGACAGGGTAAACTATGGCTACACCTTC.

This clonotype was recorded at least ten times. This CDR3 reads CASSTGQGGYGYTF. The DNA of the CDR3 is TGTGCCAGCAGCACAGGACAGGGGGGATATGGCTACACCTTC. The J gene is TRBJ1-2, the V gene TRBV7-2, with 10 bases aligning to TRBD1. Germline V gene lookup returns CDR1 SGHTA and CDR2 FQGNSA. The CDR3 is 14 amino acids. With 5 bases clipped from V and 5 bases from J, the junction kept 5 bases outside the gene matches.

The sample holds many counts of this clonotype. J is TRBJ2-3 and V is TRBV25-1; 8 positions agree with TRBD2. The CDR3 length is 13 residues. The trim removed 3 bases at V and 5 bases at J, leaving 1 base unmatched. CDR1 and CDR2 from the germline V gene are MGHDK and SYGVNS. Here the CDR3 reads CASSDSGEDTQYF. CDR3 coding DNA: TGTGCCAGCAGTGATAGCGGGGAAGATACGCAGTATTTT.

This clonotype was picked up many times. V gene TRBV6-2 or TRBV6-3 combines with J gene TRBJ2-5; TRBD2 matches 10 bases. Germline V gives CDR1 MNHEY, CDR2 SVGEGT. The CDR3 spans 14 residues. The V gene end was trimmed by 8 bases and the J gene end by 3 bases; junction bases not matched to a gene: 6. The CDR3 spells CASRGTSVEETQYF. In DNA form, the CDR3 reads TGTGCCAGCCGAGGGACTAGCGTAGAAGAGACCCAGTACTTC.

Ten or more counts support this clonotype. The rearrangement links TRBV2 to TRBJ2-3; 7 nucleotides align to TRBD1. V trimming: 4 bases; J trimming: 4 bases; junction bases outside the gene matches: 5. CDR3 length: 14 residues. The germline V gene encodes CDR1 SNHLY and CDR2 FYNNEI. CDR3 DNA: TGTGCCAGCAGTGTTGCCCAGGGGGCAGATACGCAGTATTTT. This gives the protein CASSVAQGADTQYF.

At least ten counts were recorded for this clonotype. CDR3 sequence (DNA): TGTGCCAGCAGGCCGGGACATCTCAATCAGCCCCAGCATTTT. Protein sequence: CASRPGHLNQPQHF. The chain has TRBV27 and TRBJ1-5, with a possible D match to TRBD1 (6 bases). CDR1 is MNHEY, CDR2 SMNVEV, per germline (reference sequence). This CDR3 is 14 amino acids long. V was trimmed by 6 bases and J by 3 bases, leaving 12 bases between them.

This clonotype was recorded at least ten times. This sequence joins TRBV20-1 and TRBJ1-3; D unresolved. The germline V gene has CDR1 DFQATT and CDR2 SNEGSKA (reference sequence). The CDR3 totals 15 residues. V lost 4 bases to trimming and J lost 1 base, with 14 bases between them. CDR3 nucleotide sequence: TGCAGTGCTACCAAGTTGACTTTTTCTGGAAACACCATATATTTT. This translates into CSATKLTFSGNTIYF.

This clonotype was observed many times. V usage is TRBV3-1 and J usage is TRBJ1-1, with TRBD1 matching over 10 bases. CDR1 LGHDT and CDR2 YNNKEL come from the germline V gene (reference sequence). With V trimmed by 4 bases and J by 11 bases, 4 bases remained unmatched. This CDR3 spans 12 amino acids. The CDR3 protein is CASSRSGQGAFF. The DNA for the CDR3 is TGTGCCAGCAGCCGCTCGGGACAGGGGGCTTTCTTT.

The chain has TRBV7-9 and TRBJ2-7; D is perhaps TRBD1 or TRBD2 (6 bases each). The CDR3 covers 15 residues. Germline lookup yields CDR1 SEHNR and CDR2 FQNEAQ (reference sequence). The V end was cut by 5 bases, the J end by 5 bases, with 19 bases between. The CDR3 region has the DNA TGTGCCAGCAGCCTAGGCTGGGGGGCGTTGAACGAGCAGTACTTC. As protein: CASSLGWGALNEQYF.

This clonotype was recorded at least ten times. The genes are TRBV27 and TRBJ2-7; a possible D gene is TRBD1 (6 bases). CDR3 size: 15 residues. The germline V and J ends were trimmed by 0 bases and 2 bases, with 11 bases remaining between them. CDR1 and CDR2 (germline): MNHEY, SMNVEV (reference sequence). CDR3 sequence: CASSLSPQGTYEQYF. CDR3 DNA sequence: TGTGCCAGCAGTTTATCGCCACAGGGTACCTACGAGCAGTACTTC.

This clonotype appeared a few times. The V call is TRBV4-1, the J call TRBJ2-3, with D unresolved. Germline CDR1 and CDR2: MGHRA and YSYEKL. This CDR3 region has 16 residues. The V end was cut by 1 base, the J end by 3 bases, with 14 bases between. CDR3 region: CASSQGPASGTDTQYF. For the CDR3, the DNA is TGCGCCAGCAGCCAAGGACCAGCCTCAGGAACAGATACGCAGTATTTT.

This clonotype was recorded a few times. The V call is TRBV20-1, the J call TRBJ2-7; either TRBD1 or TRBD2 may fit D (6 bases each). This CDR3 has 16 amino acids. The V and J ends lost 3 bases and 2 bases respectively, with 20 bases between them. CDR1 and CDR2 from the germline V gene are DFQATT and SNEGSKA (reference sequence). This CDR3 reads CSARGPLGGQTYEQYF. The DNA of the CDR3 is TGCAGTGCTAGGGGCCCTTTGGGGGGACAAACCTACGAGCAGTACTTC.

This clonotype was observed a handful of times. V and J are TRBV29-1 and TRBJ2-4; 7 nucleotides line up with TRBD1. The germline V gene has CDR1 SQVTM and CDR2 ANQGSEA. V shed 7 bases, J shed 6 bases, and the junction held 9 bases outside the gene matches. The CDR3 is made up of 13 amino acids. The CDR3: CSASFRQGNIQYF. CDR3 coding DNA: TGCAGCGCAAGCTTCCGACAGGGAAACATTCAGTACTTC.

This chain connects TRBV20-1 to TRBJ2-7, with D perhaps TRBD1 (5 bases). V was shortened by 2 bases and J by 0 bases, with 11 bases between the two germline ends. In germline, CDR1 is DFQATT, CDR2 SNEGSKA (reference sequence). This CDR3 comprises 14 residues. CDR3: CSARLRQRSYEQYF. The CDR3 DNA follows: TGCAGTGCTAGACTTCGACAGCGCTCCTACGAGCAGTACTTC.

This clonotype was seen repeatedly, ten times or more. The rearrangement links TRBV12-3 or TRBV12-4 to TRBJ2-5, with 8 bases that match TRBD1. The CDR3 loop spans 16 amino acids. Unmatched junction bases numbered 12, after V lost 5 bases and J lost 4 bases. CDR3 residues: CASSPRQGRNLETQYF. The CDR3 coding sequence is TGTGCCAGCAGTCCGCGACAGGGGCGTAACCTAGAGACCCAGTACTTC.